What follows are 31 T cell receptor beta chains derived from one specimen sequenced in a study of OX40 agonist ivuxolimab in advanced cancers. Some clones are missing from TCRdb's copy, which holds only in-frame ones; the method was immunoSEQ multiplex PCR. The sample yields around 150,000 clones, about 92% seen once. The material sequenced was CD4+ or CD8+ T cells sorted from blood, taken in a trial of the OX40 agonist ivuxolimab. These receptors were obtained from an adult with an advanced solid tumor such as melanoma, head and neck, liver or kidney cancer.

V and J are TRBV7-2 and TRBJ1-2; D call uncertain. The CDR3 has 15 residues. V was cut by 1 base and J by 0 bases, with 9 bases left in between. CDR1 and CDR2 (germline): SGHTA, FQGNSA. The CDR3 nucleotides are TGTGCCAGCAGCTTAGTCCCGGCTACTAACTATGGCTACACCTTC. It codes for CASSLVPATNYGYTF.

CDR3 in DNA: TGTGCCAGCTCACACGATGGGGGAGAGGAGACCCAGTACTTC. It translates to CASSHDGGEETQYF. The chain links TRBV18 to TRBJ2-5; D may correspond to TRBD1 or TRBD2 (5 bases each). Germline lookup yields CDR1 KGHSH and CDR2 LQKENI. CDR3 length: 14 amino acids. V shed 4 bases and J shed 5 bases, with 14 bases lying between them.

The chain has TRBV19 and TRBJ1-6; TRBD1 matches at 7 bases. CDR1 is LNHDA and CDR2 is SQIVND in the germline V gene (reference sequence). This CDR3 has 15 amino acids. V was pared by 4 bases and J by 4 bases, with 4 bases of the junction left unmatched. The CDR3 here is CASSRGQQYNSPLHF. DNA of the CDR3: TGTGCCAGTAGTAGGGGACAGCAATATAATTCACCCCTCCACTTT.

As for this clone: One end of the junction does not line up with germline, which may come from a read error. CDR3 loop: CASSRDRLLVEAFF. The DNA for the CDR3 is TGCGCCAGCAGCCGGGACAGGCTTCTCGTTGAAGCTTTCTTT. The chain carries TRBV5-4 and TRBJ1-1; 8 nucleotides line up with TRBD1. CDR1 is SGHNT and CDR2 is YYREEE in the germline V gene (reference sequence). This CDR3 is built from 14 residues.

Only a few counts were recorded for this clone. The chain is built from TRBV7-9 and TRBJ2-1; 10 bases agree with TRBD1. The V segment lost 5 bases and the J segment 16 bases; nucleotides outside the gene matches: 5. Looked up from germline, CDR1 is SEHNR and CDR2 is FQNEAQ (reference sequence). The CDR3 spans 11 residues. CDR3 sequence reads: CASSRGQGSFF. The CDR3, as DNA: TGTGCCAGCAGCAGGGGACAGGGGAGTTTCTTC. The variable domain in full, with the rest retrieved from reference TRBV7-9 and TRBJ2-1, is DTGVSQNPRHKITKRGQNVTFRCDPISEHNRLYWYRQTLGQGPEFLTYFQNEAQLEKSRLLSDRFSAERPKGSFSTLEIQRTEQGDSAMYLCASSRGQGSFFGPGTRLTVL.

The CDR3 sequence: CASSPQASSGANVLTF. DNA of the CDR3: TGTGCCAGCAGCCCACAGGCGTCCTCTGGGGCCAACGTCCTGACTTTC. This chain connects TRBV7-2 to TRBJ2-6; perhaps TRBD1 as D (5 bases). V was clipped by 5 bases and J by 0 bases, with 11 bases between them. Germline values: CDR1 SGHTA, CDR2 FQGNSA. The CDR3 has 16 amino acids. The full variable domain, its missing parts supplied by reference TRBV7-2 and TRBJ2-6, is GAGVSQSPSNKVTEKGKDVELRCDPISGHTALYWYRQSLGQGLEFLIYFQGNSAPDKSGLPSDRFSAERTGGSVSTLTIQRTQQEDSAVYLCASSPQASSGANVLTFGAGSRLTVL.

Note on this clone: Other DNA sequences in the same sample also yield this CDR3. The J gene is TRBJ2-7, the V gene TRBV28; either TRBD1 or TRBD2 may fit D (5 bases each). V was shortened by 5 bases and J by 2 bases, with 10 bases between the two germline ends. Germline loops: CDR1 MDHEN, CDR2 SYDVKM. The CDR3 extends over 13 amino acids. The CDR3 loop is CASSKGPAYEQYF. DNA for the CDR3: TGTGCCAGCAGTAAGGGACCCGCCTACGAGCAGTACTTC.

This CDR3 reads CASSYGPTEAFF. Written as DNA, the CDR3 is TGTGCCAGCAGCTATGGACCTACAGAAGCTTTCTTT. J is TRBJ1-1 and V is TRBV5-6; D unclear. V was pared by 3 bases and J by 8 bases, with 11 bases between. The CDR3 consists of 12 residues. Germline CDR1 and CDR2: SGHDT and YYEEEE.

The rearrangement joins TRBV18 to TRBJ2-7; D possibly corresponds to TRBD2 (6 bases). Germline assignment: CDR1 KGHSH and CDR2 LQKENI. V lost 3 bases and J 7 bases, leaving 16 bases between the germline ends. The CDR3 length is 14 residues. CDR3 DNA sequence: TGTGCCAGCTCACCGACGACTAGTGGAGGAGAGCAGTACTTC. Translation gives CASSPTTSGGEQYF.

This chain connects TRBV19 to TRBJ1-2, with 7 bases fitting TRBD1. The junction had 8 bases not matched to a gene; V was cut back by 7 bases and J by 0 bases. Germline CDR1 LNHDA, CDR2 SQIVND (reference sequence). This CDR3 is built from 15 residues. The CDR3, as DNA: TGTGCCAGTAAAATCCGGGACAGAGCTAACTATGGCTACACCTTC. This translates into CASKIRDRANYGYTF.

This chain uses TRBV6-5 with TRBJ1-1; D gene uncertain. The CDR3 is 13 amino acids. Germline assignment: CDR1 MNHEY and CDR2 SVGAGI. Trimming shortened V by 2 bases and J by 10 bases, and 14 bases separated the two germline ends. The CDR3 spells CASSYQRRGTAFF. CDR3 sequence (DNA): TGTGCCAGCAGTTACCAGAGGAGAGGAACAGCTTTCTTT.

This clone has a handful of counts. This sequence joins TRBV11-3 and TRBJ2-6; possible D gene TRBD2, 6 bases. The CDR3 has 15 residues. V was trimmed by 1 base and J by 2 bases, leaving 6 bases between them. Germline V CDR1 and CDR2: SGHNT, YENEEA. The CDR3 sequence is CASSLGGTGANVLTF. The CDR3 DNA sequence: TGTGCCAGCAGCTTAGGCGGGACTGGGGCCAACGTCCTGACTTTC.

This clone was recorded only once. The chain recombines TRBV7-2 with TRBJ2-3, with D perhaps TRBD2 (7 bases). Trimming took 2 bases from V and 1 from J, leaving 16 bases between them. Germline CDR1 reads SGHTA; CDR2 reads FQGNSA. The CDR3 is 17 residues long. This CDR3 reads CASSLRGGRWGTDTQYF. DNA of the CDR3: TGTGCCAGCAGCTTAAGGGGGGGAAGGTGGGGCACAGATACGCAGTATTTT.

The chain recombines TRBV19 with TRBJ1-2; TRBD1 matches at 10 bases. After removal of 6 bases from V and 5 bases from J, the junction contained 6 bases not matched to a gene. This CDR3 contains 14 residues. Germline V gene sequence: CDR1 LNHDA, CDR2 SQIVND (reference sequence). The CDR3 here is CASRRDRGNYGYTF. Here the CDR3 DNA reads TGTGCCAGTAGGAGGGACAGGGGAAATTATGGCTACACCTTC.

The CDR3 loop is CSGGDRQNIQYF. In nucleotides, the CDR3 is TGCAGCGGGGGGGACAGGCAAAACATTCAGTACTTC. V gene TRBV29-1 combines with J gene TRBJ2-4; TRBD1 matches at 8 bases. Germline-derived CDR1 and CDR2 are SQVTM and ANQGSEA. CDR3 length equals 12 residues. Trimming removed 7 bases from V and 5 bases from J; junction bases left unmatched: 4.

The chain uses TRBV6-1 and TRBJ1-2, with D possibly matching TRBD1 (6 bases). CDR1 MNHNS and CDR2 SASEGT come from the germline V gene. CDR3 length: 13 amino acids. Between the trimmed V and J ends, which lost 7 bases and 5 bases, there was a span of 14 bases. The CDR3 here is CASNTPGQYGYTF. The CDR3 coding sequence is TGTGCCAGCAATACACCGGGACAATATGGCTACACCTTC.

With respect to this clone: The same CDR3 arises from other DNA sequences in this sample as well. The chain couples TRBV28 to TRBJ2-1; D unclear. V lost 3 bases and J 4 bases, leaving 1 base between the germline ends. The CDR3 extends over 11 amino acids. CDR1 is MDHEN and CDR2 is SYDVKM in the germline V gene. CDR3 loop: CASSLYNEQFF. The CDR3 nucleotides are TGTGCCAGCAGTTTGTACAATGAGCAGTTCTTC.

In nucleotides, the CDR3 is TGTGCCAGCAGCTTGGTTTACGAACAAGAGACCCAGTACTTC. Its translation is CASSLVYEQETQYF. The chain employs TRBV5-4 and TRBJ2-5; D is ambiguous. CDR3 size: 14 residues. Germline CDR1 reads SGHNT; CDR2 reads YYREEE (reference sequence). Trimming stripped 0 bases from V and 2 bases from J, with 8 bases between.

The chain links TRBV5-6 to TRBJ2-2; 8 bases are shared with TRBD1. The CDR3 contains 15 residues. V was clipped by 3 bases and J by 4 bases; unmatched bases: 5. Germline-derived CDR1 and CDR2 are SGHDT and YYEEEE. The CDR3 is CASSYRGVGTGELFF. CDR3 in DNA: TGTGCCAGCAGCTACAGGGGGGTTGGCACCGGGGAGCTGTTTTTT.

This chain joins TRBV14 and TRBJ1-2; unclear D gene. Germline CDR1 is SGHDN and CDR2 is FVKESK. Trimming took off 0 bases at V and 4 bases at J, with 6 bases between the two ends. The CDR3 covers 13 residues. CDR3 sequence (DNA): TGTGCCAGCAGCCAAGATGTCAGCTATGGCTACACCTTC. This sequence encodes CASSQDVSYGYTF.

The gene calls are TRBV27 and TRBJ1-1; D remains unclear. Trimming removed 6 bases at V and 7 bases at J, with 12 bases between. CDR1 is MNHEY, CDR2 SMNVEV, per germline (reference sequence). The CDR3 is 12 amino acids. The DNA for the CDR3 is TGTGCCAGCAGGACCCAGAGGCTTGAAGCTTTCTTT. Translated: CASRTQRLEAFF.

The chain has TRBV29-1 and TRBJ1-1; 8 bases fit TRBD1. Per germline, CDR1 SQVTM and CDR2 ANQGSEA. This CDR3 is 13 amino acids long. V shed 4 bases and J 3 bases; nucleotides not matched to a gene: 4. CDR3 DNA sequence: TGCAGCGTTGGAACAGGGGGGTACACTGAAGCTTTCTTT. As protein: CSVGTGGYTEAFF.

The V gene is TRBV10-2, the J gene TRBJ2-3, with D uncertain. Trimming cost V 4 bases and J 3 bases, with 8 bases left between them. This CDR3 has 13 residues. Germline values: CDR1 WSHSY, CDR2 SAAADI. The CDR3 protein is CASSGDGTDTQYF. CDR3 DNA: TGCGCCAGCAGTGGCGACGGAACAGATACGCAGTATTTT.

CDR3 nucleotides: TGTGCCAGCAGTGAAGCGAGGGTCCATCAGCCCCAGCATTTT. It translates to CASSEARVHQPQHF. The chain has TRBV6-1 and TRBJ1-5; D is ambiguous. V was clipped by 0 bases and J by 5 bases, with 8 bases between them. The CDR3 is made up of 14 amino acids. From germline, CDR1 is MNHNS and CDR2 SASEGT.

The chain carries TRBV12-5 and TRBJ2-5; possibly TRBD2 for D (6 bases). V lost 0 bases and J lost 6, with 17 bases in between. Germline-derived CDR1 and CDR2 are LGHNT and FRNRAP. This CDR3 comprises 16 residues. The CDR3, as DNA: TGTGCTAGTGGTTTGGTAGTGAGGGCTAGCGTGAAGACCCAGTACTTC. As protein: CASGLVVRASVKTQYF.

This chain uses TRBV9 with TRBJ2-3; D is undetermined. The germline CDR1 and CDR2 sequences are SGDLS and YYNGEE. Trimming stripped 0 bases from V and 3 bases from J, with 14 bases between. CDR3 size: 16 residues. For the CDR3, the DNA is TGTGCCAGCAGCGTAGGAGTGGGATGGGTTACAGATACGCAGTATTTT. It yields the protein CASSVGVGWVTDTQYF.

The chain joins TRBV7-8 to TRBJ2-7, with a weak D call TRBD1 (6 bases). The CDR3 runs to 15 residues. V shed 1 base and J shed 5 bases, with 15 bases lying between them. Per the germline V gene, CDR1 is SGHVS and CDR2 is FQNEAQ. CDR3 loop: CASSLGGTRSHEQYF. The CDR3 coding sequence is TGTGCCAGCAGCTTAGGGGGGACACGTTCCCACGAGCAGTACTTC.

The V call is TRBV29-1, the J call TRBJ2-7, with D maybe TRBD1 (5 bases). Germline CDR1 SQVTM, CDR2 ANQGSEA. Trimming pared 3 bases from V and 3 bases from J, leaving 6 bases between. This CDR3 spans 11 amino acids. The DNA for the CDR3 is TGCAGCGTTGACGACAGCTACGAGCAGTACTTC. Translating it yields CSVDDSYEQYF.

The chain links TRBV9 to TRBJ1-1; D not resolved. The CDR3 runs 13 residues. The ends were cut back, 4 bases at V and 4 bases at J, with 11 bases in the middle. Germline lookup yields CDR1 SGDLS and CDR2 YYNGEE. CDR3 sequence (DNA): TGTGCCAGCAGCCCGGACCTACGCACTGAAGCTTTCTTT. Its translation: CASSPDLRTEAFF.

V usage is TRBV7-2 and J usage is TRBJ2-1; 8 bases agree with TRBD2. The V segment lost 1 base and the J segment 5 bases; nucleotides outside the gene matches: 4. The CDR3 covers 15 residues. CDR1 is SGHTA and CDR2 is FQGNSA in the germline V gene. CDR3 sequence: CASSLGTSRDNEQFF. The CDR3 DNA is TGTGCCAGCAGCTTAGGGACTAGCAGAGACAATGAGCAGTTCTTC.

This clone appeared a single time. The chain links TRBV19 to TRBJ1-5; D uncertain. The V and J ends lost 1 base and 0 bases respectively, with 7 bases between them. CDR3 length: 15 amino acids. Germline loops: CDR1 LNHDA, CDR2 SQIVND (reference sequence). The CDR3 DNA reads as TGTGCCAGTAGTATAGTAGGGAATAGCAATCAGCCCCAGCATTTT. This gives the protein CASSIVGNSNQPQHF.